Shown below are 17 T cell receptor beta chains from a single sample sequenced in a study of OX40 agonist ivuxolimab in advanced cancers. Produced via immunoSEQ multiplex PCR; TCRdb's table is partial and in-frame only. The table has some 65,000 clones, roughly nine tenths seen once. This specimen was CD4+ or CD8+ T cells sorted from blood, taken in a trial of the OX40 agonist ivuxolimab. These receptors were collected from an adult with an advanced solid tumor such as melanoma, head and neck, liver or kidney cancer.

DNA for the CDR3: TGTGCCAGCTCACCACAACGAGGCCTTAATTCACCCCTCCACTTT. Translation: CASSPQRGLNSPLHF. The chain recombines TRBV18 with TRBJ1-6; D gene unclear. V gave up 1 base and J gave up 6 bases, with 10 bases separating them. The CDR3 loop spans 15 amino acids. Germline-derived CDR1 and CDR2 are KGHSH and LQKENI.

The chain uses TRBV28 and TRBJ2-2; D tentatively reads TRBD1 or TRBD2 (6 bases each). V lost 1 base and J 6 bases, leaving 15 bases between the germline ends. The CDR3 has 16 amino acids. Germline values: CDR1 MDHEN, CDR2 SYDVKM. The CDR3 region has the DNA TGTGCCAGCAGTTTATTTGTAGGAGGGACATCCGGGGAGCTGTTTTTT. Residues: CASSLFVGGTSGELFF.

The genes are TRBV2 and TRBJ2-2; unclear D gene. Germline assignment: CDR1 SNHLY and CDR2 FYNNEI. This CDR3 has 15 residues. V was cut by 6 bases and J by 0 bases, with 11 bases left in between. The CDR3: CASSAAASNTGELFF. The CDR3 DNA reads as TGTGCCAGCAGCGCGGCGGCTTCGAACACCGGGGAGCTGTTTTTT.

This clone has just a few counts. The chain joins TRBV7-2 to TRBJ2-2; 9 nucleotides agree with TRBD1. V was clipped by 4 bases and J by 0 bases; unmatched bases: 6. The CDR3 extends over 17 amino acids. Looked up from germline, CDR1 is SGHTA and CDR2 is FQGNSA. The CDR3 bases are TGTGCCAGCAGCTGGGACAGGGCAGTAGCGAACACCGGGGAGCTGTTTTTT. It is translated as CASSWDRAVANTGELFF.

The rearrangement joins TRBV6-5 to TRBJ2-7; TRBD1 is a possible D gene (5 bases). The CDR3 has 14 amino acids. Trimming took 0 bases from V and 4 from J, leaving 10 bases between them. Looked up from germline, CDR1 is MNHEY and CDR2 is SVGAGI. The CDR3 sequence: CASSYSQGRYEQYF. The CDR3 nucleotides read TGTGCCAGCAGTTACTCCCAGGGAAGGTACGAGCAGTACTTC.

As concerns this clone: The sample has other DNA sequences that encode this CDR3 too. The chain employs TRBV7-2 and TRBJ1-2; 7 bases align to TRBD1. Germline trimming cut 1 base from V and 2 bases from J; bases unmatched to any gene: 1. The CDR3 runs 14 residues. Germline CDR1 reads SGHTA; CDR2 reads FQGNSA. CDR3 bases: TGTGCCAGCAGCTTAGACAGGGGAAACTATGGCTACACCTTC. Translated: CASSLDRGNYGYTF.

This chain's CDR3 is CASTTSPPDTGELFF. The DNA for the CDR3 is TGCGCCAGCACTACTAGTCCCCCTGACACCGGGGAGCTGTTTTTT. The chain couples TRBV10-2 to TRBJ2-2, with D perhaps TRBD2 (5 bases). With 7 bases removed from V and 3 bases from J, the gap between germline ends came to 15 bases. The CDR3 covers 15 residues. Germline V gives CDR1 WSHSY, CDR2 SAAADI.

This rearrangement joins TRBV11-2 to TRBJ2-7, with 11 bases fitting TRBD1. V shed 5 bases and J 2 bases; nucleotides not matched to a gene: 11. From germline, CDR1 is SGHAT and CDR2 FQNNGV. The CDR3 has 17 amino acids. CDR3 bases: TGTGCCAGCAGCCCAAGTAAGCCGGGACAGGGGGCCTACGAGCAGTACTTC. Its translation is CASSPSKPGQGAYEQYF.

This sequence joins TRBV19 and TRBJ2-1; TRBD2 agrees at 9 bases. Germline CDR1 is LNHDA and CDR2 is SQIVND (reference sequence). V dropped 7 bases and J dropped 10; count of bases not matched to a gene: 23. There are 18 residues in the CDR3. The DNA of the CDR3 is TGTGCCAGTATCGGTGGCCCTAGCGGGAACGGGAGAGTGTGGGAGCAGTTCTTC. This translates into CASIGGPSGNGRVWEQFF.

This clone was found once. The rearrangement joins TRBV5-1 to TRBJ2-7, with D possibly matching TRBD2 (6 bases). CDR3 length: 13 residues. Germline CDR1 is SGHRS and CDR2 is YFSETQ. The V and J ends lost 2 bases and 5 bases respectively, with 11 bases between them. The DNA for the CDR3 is TGCGCCAGCAGCTTTGGGACTGGGAACGAGCAGTACTTC. Protein sequence: CASSFGTGNEQYF.

V usage is TRBV7-2 and J usage is TRBJ2-7; TRBD1 matches at 8 bases. Germline V gene data show CDR1 as SGHTA and CDR2 as FQGNSA. The CDR3 runs 14 residues. V was clipped by 3 bases and J by 3 bases; unmatched bases: 4. The CDR3 region has the DNA TGTGCCAGCAGCTTTGGGGGACAGGTCTACGAGCAGTACTTC. This gives the protein CASSFGGQVYEQYF.

Relative to its sample, this clone is medium-sized. V gene TRBV7-6 combines with J gene TRBJ2-7; tentative D call: TRBD2 (5 bases). This CDR3 has 16 amino acids. Germline V CDR1 and CDR2: SGHVS, FNYEAQ. Trimming removed 2 bases at V and 2 bases at J, with 16 bases between. CDR3 sequence reads: CASSLRMGSETYEQYF. CDR3 DNA: TGTGCCAGCAGCTTAAGAATGGGTAGCGAAACCTACGAGCAGTACTTC.

The CDR3 DNA follows: TGTGCCAGCAGCCCACAACAGGGGGGGAGGGCTGAAGCTTTCTTT. Residues: CASSPQQGGRAEAFF. The chain couples TRBV7-2 to TRBJ1-1; TRBD1 aligns across 8 bases. Germline CDR1 is SGHTA and CDR2 is FQGNSA. This CDR3 has 15 amino acids. The V and J ends lost 5 bases and 6 bases, in that order; junction bases with no gene match: 11.

The J gene is TRBJ1-2, the V gene TRBV6-5, with D unresolved. Germline-derived CDR1 and CDR2 are MNHEY and SVGAGI. V lost 6 bases to trimming and J lost 8 bases, with 19 bases between them. This CDR3 spans 14 amino acids. The CDR3 bases are TGTGCCAGCAGGCTGGGCGACGGGCGCGAAGGCTACACCTTC. Translated: CASRLGDGREGYTF.

The chain joins TRBV11-2 to TRBJ2-1; possibly TRBD1 for D (5 bases). The CDR3 has 15 amino acids. Trimming left V 2 bases short and J 2 bases short, with 10 bases between. Germline V gene sequence: CDR1 SGHAT, CDR2 FQNNGV. DNA for the CDR3: TGTGCCAGCAGCTTAATAGGGGATACCTACAATGAGCAGTTCTTC. As protein: CASSLIGDTYNEQFF.

This chain connects TRBV14 to TRBJ1-1; TRBD1 aligns across 7 bases. With V trimmed by 3 bases and J by 1 base, 5 bases remained unmatched. Germline CDR1 and CDR2: SGHDN and FVKESK. The length of the CDR3 is 15 residues. This CDR3 reads CASSQPTGKNTEAFF. As DNA, the CDR3 is TGTGCCAGCAGCCAGCCGACAGGGAAGAACACTGAAGCTTTCTTT.

This clone has a single count. The V and J genes are TRBV21-1 and TRBJ2-7; the table assigns TRBD1, which was not confirmed against the DNA. TRBV21-1 is annotated as a pseudogene. The CDR3 loop spans 13 amino acids. The CDR3, as DNA: TGTGCCAGCAGCAAAGACCCAGGTTACGAGCAGTACTTC. This sequence encodes CASSKDPGYEQYF.